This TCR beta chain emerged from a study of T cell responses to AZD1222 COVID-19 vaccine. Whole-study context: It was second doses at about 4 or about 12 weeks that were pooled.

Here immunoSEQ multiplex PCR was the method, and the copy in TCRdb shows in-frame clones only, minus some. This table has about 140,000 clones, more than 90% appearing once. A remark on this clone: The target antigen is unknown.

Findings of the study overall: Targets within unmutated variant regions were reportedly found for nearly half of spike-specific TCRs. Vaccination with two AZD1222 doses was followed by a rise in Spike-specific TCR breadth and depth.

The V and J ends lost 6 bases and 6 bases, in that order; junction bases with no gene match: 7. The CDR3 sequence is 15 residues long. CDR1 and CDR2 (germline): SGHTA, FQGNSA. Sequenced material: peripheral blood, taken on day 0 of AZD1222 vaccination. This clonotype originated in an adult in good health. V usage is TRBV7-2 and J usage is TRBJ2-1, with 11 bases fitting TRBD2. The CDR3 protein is CASSFTGTSGNEQFF. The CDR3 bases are TGTGCCAGCAGTTTCACCGGGACTAGCGGCAATGAGCAGTTCTTC.